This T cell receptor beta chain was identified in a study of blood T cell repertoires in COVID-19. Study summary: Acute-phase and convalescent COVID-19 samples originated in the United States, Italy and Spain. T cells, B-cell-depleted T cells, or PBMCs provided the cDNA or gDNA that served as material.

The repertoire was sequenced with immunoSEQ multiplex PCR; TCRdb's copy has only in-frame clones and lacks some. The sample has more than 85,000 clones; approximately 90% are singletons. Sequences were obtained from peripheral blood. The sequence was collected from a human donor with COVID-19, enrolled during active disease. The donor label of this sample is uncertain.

For the CDR3, the DNA is TGTGCCATTTCATCCCGAACCGGGGGGGATACGCAGTATTTT. As protein: CAISSRTGGDTQYF. The rearrangement joins TRBV18 to TRBJ2-3, with TRBD2 matching over 7 bases. Germline-derived CDR1 and CDR2 are KGHSH and LQKENI. This CDR3 region has 14 residues. Germline trimming cut 10 bases from V and 6 bases from J; bases unmatched to any gene: 13.